This T cell receptor beta chain came from a study of somatic mutations in cytotoxic T cells in rheumatoid arthritis. Germline values: CDR1 SNHLY, CDR2 FYNNEI. The CDR3 is made up of 14 amino acids. Trimming removed 3 bases at V and 1 base at J, with 9 bases between. Repertoires were generated with immunoSEQ multiplex PCR, while TCRdb's copy carries only in-frame clones and drops some. The sample includes about 14,000 clones, around 77% of them seen just once. This receptor was obtained from an adult with rheumatoid arthritis. The sequenced sample was CD8+ T cells sorted from blood. V is TRBV2 and J is TRBJ1-1; possible D gene TRBD1, 6 bases. CDR3 region: CASSDWTENTEAFF. As DNA, the CDR3 is TGTGCCAGCAGTGACTGGACAGAGAACACTGAAGCTTTCTTT.